Shown below are 13 T cell receptor beta chains from a single sample sequenced in a study of blood T cell repertoires in COVID-19. Sequencing used immunoSEQ multiplex PCR; TCRdb keeps in-frame clones, though not all of them. Counted here are over 350,000 clones, 75% to 90% occurring once; the ten biggest clones make up 1.4% to 1.5%. Sequencing input: peripheral blood. The receptor source for this set is a woman aged 30 to 39 with active or convalescent COVID-19.

The V gene is TRBV3-1 (or the pseudogene TRBV3-2), the J gene TRBJ1-1; D is perhaps TRBD1 (5 bases). The CDR3 totals 14 residues. V lost 6 bases, J lost 1 base, and 12 bases lay in between. Looked up from germline, CDR1 is LGHDT and CDR2 is YNNKEL (reference sequence). CDR3 in amino acids: CASSPGGTNTEAFF. DNA of the CDR3: TGTGCCAGCAGTCCCGGGGGGACGAACACTGAAGCTTTCTTT.

In nucleotides, the CDR3 is TGCGCCAGCAGCCAAGGAAGGCCGGGACAGGCCCCTACAGGCGCCTTCAATGAGCAGTTCTTC. This sequence encodes CASSQGRPGQAPTGAFNEQFF. The genes are TRBV4-1 and TRBJ2-1; TRBD1 aligns across 8 bases. The trim removed 1 base at V and 6 bases at J, leaving 23 bases unmatched. The length of the CDR3 is 21 residues. Germline CDR1 is MGHRA and CDR2 is YSYEKL.

The V gene is TRBV12-3 or TRBV12-4, the J gene TRBJ1-1; TRBD1 matches 12 bases. The CDR3 sequence is 13 residues long. With V trimmed by 7 bases and J by 8 bases, 5 bases remained unmatched. For the CDR3, the DNA is TGTGCCAGCACCCTGGGACAGGGGGCCGAAGCTTTCTTT. Amino acids: CASTLGQGAEAFF.

This clone was observed a single time. The V gene is TRBV14, the J gene TRBJ1-6; no clear D gene. Germline loops: CDR1 SGHDN, CDR2 FVKESK. This CDR3 region has 14 residues. V gave up 4 bases and J gave up 6 bases, with 10 bases separating them. This CDR3 reads CASSLPVPNSPLHF. CDR3 coding DNA: TGTGCCAGCAGCCTACCGGTCCCTAATTCACCCCTCCACTTT.

This chain links TRBV18 with TRBJ1-2; D may be TRBD1 (5 bases). Germline CDR1 reads KGHSH; CDR2 reads LQKENI. CDR3 length: 13 residues. V was trimmed by 3 bases and J by 8 bases, leaving 13 bases between them. The CDR3: CASSPREREGYTF. CDR3 coding DNA: TGTGCCAGCTCACCCAGGGAACGAGAAGGCTACACCTTC.

V is TRBV6-5 and J is TRBJ1-4; the match to TRBD1 covers 9 bases. CDR3 size: 13 residues. CDR1 MNHEY and CDR2 SVGAGI come from the germline V gene. Trimming at V came to 9 bases and at J to 6 bases, leaving 5 bases not matched to a gene. In DNA, the CDR3 is TGTGCCAGTGGACAGGGGTGGGATGAAAAACTGTTTTTT. Its translation: CASGQGWDEKLFF.

The chain employs TRBV3-1 (or the pseudogene TRBV3-2) and TRBJ2-5; the D is unclear. The CDR3 length is 15 residues. Germline lookup yields CDR1 LGHDT and CDR2 YNNKEL (reference sequence). Trimming removed 0 bases at V and 5 bases at J, with 13 bases between. CDR3 DNA: TGTGCCAGCAGCCAAGATTTCACGGTACGGGAGACCCAGTACTTC. This encodes CASSQDFTVRETQYF.

The chain recombines TRBV23-1 with TRBJ2-5, with D possibly being TRBD1 (6 bases). TRBV23-1 is an ORF for which the function is uncertain. The CDR3 totals 14 residues. Trimming shortened V by 0 bases and J by 4 bases, and 9 bases separated the two germline ends. The CDR3 region has the DNA TGCGCCAGCAGTCAATCACAGGGCCGAGAGACCCAGTACTTC. This translates into CASSQSQGRETQYF.

This CDR3 reads CASSTPVGSSYNSPLHF. CDR3 nucleotides: TGTGCCAGCAGTACTCCAGTGGGGAGCTCCTATAATTCACCCCTCCACTTT. The rearrangement links TRBV28 to TRBJ1-6; D gene ambiguous. Trimming pared 5 bases from V and 0 bases from J, leaving 14 bases between. CDR3 length equals 17 residues. CDR1 is MDHEN, CDR2 SYDVKM, per germline.

V gene TRBV9 combines with J gene TRBJ2-1; 15 bases agree with TRBD2. This CDR3 comprises 20 residues. V gave up 0 bases and J gave up 1 base; unmatched junction bases: 8. Per the germline V gene, CDR1 is SGDLS and CDR2 is YYNGEE. The CDR3 nucleotides are TGTGCCAGCAGCGTAGATCCCGGACTAGCGGGGGGGCGGTCCTACAATGAGCAGTTCTTC. It yields the protein CASSVDPGLAGGRSYNEQFF.

The rearrangement uses TRBV11-1 and TRBJ1-1, with D uncertain. The V end was cut by 8 bases, the J end by 1 base, with 11 bases between. Looked up from germline, CDR1 is SGHAT and CDR2 is FQDESV (reference sequence). The CDR3 covers 13 residues. CDR3 DNA: TGTGCCAGCCGCGGTACGGCGAACACTGAAGCTTTCTTT. Residues: CASRGTANTEAFF.

This clone was seen more than once but under ten times. The V gene is TRBV24-1, the J gene TRBJ2-1, with 7 bases matching TRBD2. This CDR3 is built from 16 residues. CDR1 is KGHDR and CDR2 is SFDVKD in the germline V gene. The V and J ends lost 4 bases and 1 base, in that order; junction bases with no gene match: 6. The CDR3 sequence: CATSEASGFSYNEQFF. In DNA, the CDR3 is TGTGCCACCAGTGAGGCTAGCGGCTTTTCCTACAATGAGCAGTTCTTC.

The chain has TRBV15 and TRBJ2-5, with TRBD2 as a possible D gene (6 bases). Germline-derived CDR1 and CDR2 are LNHNV and YYDKDF (reference sequence). V was shortened by 6 bases and J by 3 bases, with 14 bases between the two germline ends. The CDR3 is 14 amino acids. CDR3 amino acids: CATSMDYQKETQYF. DNA for the CDR3: TGTGCCACCAGTATGGACTACCAAAAAGAGACCCAGTACTTC. The complete variable domain, with remaining parts taken from reference TRBV15 and TRBJ2-5, reads DAMVIQNPRYQVTQFGKPVTLSCSQTLNHNVMYWYQQKSSQAPKLLFHYYDKDFNNEADTPDNFQSRRPNTSFCFLDIRSPGLGDTAMYLCATSMDYQKETQYFGPGTRLLVL.